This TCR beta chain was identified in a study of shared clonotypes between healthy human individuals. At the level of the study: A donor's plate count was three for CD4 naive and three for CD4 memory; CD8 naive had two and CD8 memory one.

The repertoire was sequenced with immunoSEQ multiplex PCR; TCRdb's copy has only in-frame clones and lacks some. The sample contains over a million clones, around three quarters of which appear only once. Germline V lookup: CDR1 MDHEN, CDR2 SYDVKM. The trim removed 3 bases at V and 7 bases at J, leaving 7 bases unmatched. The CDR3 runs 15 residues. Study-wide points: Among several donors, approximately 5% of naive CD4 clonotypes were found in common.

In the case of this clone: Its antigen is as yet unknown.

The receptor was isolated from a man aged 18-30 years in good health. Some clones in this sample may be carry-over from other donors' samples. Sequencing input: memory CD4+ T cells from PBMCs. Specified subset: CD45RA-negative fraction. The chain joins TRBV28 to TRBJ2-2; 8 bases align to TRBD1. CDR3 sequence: CASSFDRTGHGELFF. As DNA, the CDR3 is TGTGCCAGCAGTTTCGACAGGACAGGGCACGGGGAGCTGTTTTTT.